This T cell receptor (beta chain) came from a study of Ad26.COV2.S vaccination and SARS-CoV-2 variants. Study results and limitations: Total T cell responses, in the TCR breadth and depth analyses, may have been underestimated.

This CDR3 comprises 19 residues. Germline values: CDR1 GTSNPN, CDR2 SVGIG (reference sequence). V was trimmed by 6 bases and J by 2 bases, leaving 32 bases between them. Only one count was recorded for this clone. Its target is unknown. The assay was immunoSEQ multiplex PCR, and TCRdb's table has in-frame clones only and misses some. The data hold more than 300,000 clones, with 86% observed a single time. The treatment here: over 15 received Ad26.COV2.S at low or high dose, single or two shots; about 5 received placebo; per-sample allocation not given. At day 63 after the first vaccine or placebo injection, samples were drawn. In the vaccine, an Ad26 vector expressed the SARS-CoV-2 spike of the Wuhan strain.

The clonotype was recovered from a person between 18 and 65 years old who received the Ad26.COV2.S COVID-19 vaccine or a placebo. The source material was peripheral blood, sampled in a trial of Ad26.COV2.S vaccine versus placebo. J is TRBJ2-7 and V is TRBV30, with D maybe TRBD1 (5 bases). The DNA of the CDR3 is TGTGCCTGTACCAGAACCCGTCAGGGCGAGAGCACCAACGCCTACGAGCAGTACTTC. This sequence encodes CACTRTRQGESTNAYEQYF.